This T cell receptor beta chain was recovered during a study of T-cell memory formation after mild COVID-19. Regarding the study as a whole: SARS-CoV-2 specificity of second-wave clones peaking day 37 was unconfirmed.

A few counts support this clonotype. The target antigen is unknown. MiXCR, applied by TCRdb to the 5' RACE reads, yields one record per CDR3 protein. The data hold 380,000 or so distinct CDR3 sequences, with under 15% observed a single time. Per the germline V gene, CDR1 is ENHRY and CDR2 is SYGVKD. This CDR3 is built from 13 residues. V was clipped by 3 bases and J by 4 bases, with 7 bases between them. The chain is built from TRBV10-3 and TRBJ2-1, with D hard to call. Sequenced material: PBMCs or a T cell subset sorted from them (not recorded which). The origin of this receptor is a man in his late teens or twenties who had mild COVID-19 (a few samples of this study predate the infection). Cell type and time point are not known. CDR3 residues: CAISEGQYNEQFF. In DNA, the CDR3 is TGTGCCATCAGTGAAGGTCAATACAATGAGCAGTTCTTC.